The 9 T cell receptor beta chains below were found in one sample sequenced in a study of blood T cells in healthy people across ages. With a J-beta primer mix and a sample-barcoded 5' primer, a second PCR ran 7 to 11 cycles. TCRdb reprocessed the 5' RACE reads via MiXCR and lists one record per CDR3 protein. The sample includes roughly 800,000 distinct CDR3 sequences, 58% of them seen just once. Sequenced: blood. The source is a man aged 25 to 40 in good health.

The chain couples TRBV7-2 to TRBJ2-3; TRBD2 agrees at 10 bases. This CDR3 has 15 amino acids. The V and J ends lost 2 bases and 6 bases, in that order; junction bases with no gene match: 5. Germline-derived CDR1 and CDR2 are SGHTA and FQGNSA. For the CDR3, the DNA is TGTGCCAGCAGCTTACTAGCGGGGGTTCTGGATACGCAGTATTTT. Translation gives CASSLLAGVLDTQYF.

This clonotype was counted a few times. The genes are TRBV7-2 and TRBJ2-5; D is uncertain. The J call is doubtful: the DNA matches TRBJ2-7 better. From germline, CDR1 is SGHTA and CDR2 FQGNSA. The CDR3 contains 13 residues. DNA of the CDR3: TGTGCCAGCAGCTTAGTTCGAGAGAACGAGCAGTACTTC. Protein product: CASSLVRENEQYF.

The chain employs TRBV29-1 and TRBJ1-1; D is possibly TRBD1 (5 bases). The germline V gene encodes CDR1 SQVTM and CDR2 ANQGSEA. This CDR3 region has 14 residues. The V end lost 6 bases, the J end lost 0 bases, and 14 bases lay between the germline ends. CDR3 region: CSVASGTVNTEAFF. The CDR3 DNA reads TGCAGCGTCGCCTCCGGGACGGTGAACACTGAAGCTTTCTTT.

The J gene is TRBJ2-1, the V gene TRBV2; no reliable D call. The last part of the DNA fits TRBJ2-7 better; the J call may be wrong. The CDR3 totals 12 residues. CDR1 and CDR2 from the germline V gene are SNHLY and FYNNEI. The CDR3 DNA reads as TGTGCCAGCAGAGACCCCTACAATGAGCAGTACTTC. Residues: CASRDPYNEQYF.

Here the CDR3 DNA reads TGTGCCAGCAGTTTAGACCAATTGGGGGCCAACGTCCTGACTTTC. Translating it yields CASSLDQLGANVLTF. This chain uses TRBV28 with TRBJ2-6; no definite D call. From germline, CDR1 is MDHEN and CDR2 SYDVKM. CDR3 size: 15 residues. Trimming shortened V by 2 bases and J by 4 bases, and 9 bases separated the two germline ends.

The CDR3 here is CASSEGSEGHNEQFF. In nucleotides, the CDR3 is TGTGCCAGCAGTGAAGGTTCGGAGGGGCACAATGAGCAGTTCTTC. The rearrangement joins TRBV6-4 to TRBJ2-1; TRBD2 might be the D (6 bases). The V end lost 3 bases, the J end lost 5 bases, and 14 bases lay between the germline ends. This CDR3 region has 15 residues. The germline V gene has CDR1 MRHNA and CDR2 SNTAGT.

The chain uses TRBV20-1 and TRBJ2-1, with TRBD1 matching 9 bases. The V segment lost 3 bases and the J segment 4 bases; nucleotides outside the gene matches: 4. CDR1 and CDR2 from the germline V gene are DFQATT and SNEGSKA (reference sequence). The CDR3 covers 14 residues. CDR3 nucleotide sequence: TGCAGTGCTAGCGCCGGGACAGGGTACAATGAGCAGTTCTTC. The encoded protein is CSASAGTGYNEQFF.

The V gene is TRBV6-5, the J gene TRBJ2-1, with a possible D match to TRBD1 (6 bases). V shed 6 bases and J shed 13 bases, with 22 bases lying between them. The CDR3 runs to 14 residues. Germline CDR1 reads MNHEY; CDR2 reads SVGAGI. CDR3 bases: TGTGCCAGCAGACATAGCCCCTCTAAGGGGGAACAGTTCTTC. It codes for CASRHSPSKGEQFF.

This clonotype has more than one count but fewer than ten. This chain joins TRBV6-5 and TRBJ2-1, with D possibly TRBD2 on 6 matching bases. The CDR3 contains 15 residues. Germline V gene lookup returns CDR1 MNHEY and CDR2 SVGAGI. V was cut by 6 bases and J by 5 bases, with 17 bases left in between. The CDR3 nucleotides read TGTGCCAGCAGCCGCGCGCGGGGCTTTCACAATGAGCAGTTCTTC. This gives the protein CASSRARGFHNEQFF.